Each of the 2 T cell receptor beta chains below was sequenced from the same sample in a study of CD8 T cells in ankylosing spondylitis. A single record per CDR3 protein comes from TCRdb applying MiXCR to the 5' RACE reads. The sample consists of 45,000 to 65,000 distinct CDR3 sequences, 7.4% of them appearing once. Sequencing was carried out using blood, either unsorted or a sorted T cell fraction (not recorded which). All receptors come from a female donor with ankylosing spondylitis or in good health (not recorded which).

By share, this clonotype ranks as medium-sized. The J gene is TRBJ1-5, the V gene TRBV4-3; 8 nucleotides line up with TRBD1. This CDR3 comprises 15 residues. Germline V lookup: CDR1 LGHNA, CDR2 YSLEER. The trim removed 4 bases at V and 0 bases at J, leaving 2 bases unmatched. This CDR3 is CASSPDRDSNQPQHF. CDR3 in DNA: TGCGCCAGCAGCCCGGACAGGGATAGCAATCAGCCCCAGCATTTT.

This clonotype was detected many times. This chain uses TRBV12-3 or TRBV12-4 with TRBJ2-1; D possibly corresponds to TRBD2 (5 bases). The CDR3 is 15 residues long. Trimming removed 5 bases from V and 6 bases from J, with 17 bases in between. Here the CDR3 reads CASSPSEGVGNEQFF. For the CDR3, the DNA is TGTGCCAGCAGTCCTTCAGAGGGAGTGGGCAATGAGCAGTTCTTC.